This entry is about one T cell receptor beta chain. Repertoires were generated with immunoSEQ multiplex PCR, while TCRdb's copy carries only in-frame clones and drops some. The sample consists of fewer than 1.4 million clones, 70% to 80% of them appearing once. This sample was taken from a study of shared clonotypes between healthy human individuals. Trimming pared 1 base from V and 5 bases from J, leaving 13 bases between. This CDR3 contains 15 residues. Germline V gene data show CDR1 as SEHNR and CDR2 as FQNEAQ (reference sequence). The receptor comes from a young man in good health. Some clones in this sample may be carry-over from other donors' samples. The sample was memory CD4+ T cells from PBMCs. The subset denotes: CD45RA-negative fraction. This rearrangement joins TRBV7-9 to TRBJ2-3; D is possibly TRBD1 (6 bases). The CDR3 DNA reads as TGTGCCAGCAGCTTAGAGGTCAGGGGTCAAGATACGCAGTATTTT. Its translation: CASSLEVRGQDTQYF. The full variable domain, its missing parts supplied by reference TRBV7-9 and TRBJ2-3, is DTGVSQNPRHKITKRGQNVTFRCDPISEHNRLYWYRQTLGQGPEFLTYFQNEAQLEKSRLLSDRFSAERPKGSFSTLEIQRTEQGDSAMYLCASSLEVRGQDTQYFGPGTRLTVL.